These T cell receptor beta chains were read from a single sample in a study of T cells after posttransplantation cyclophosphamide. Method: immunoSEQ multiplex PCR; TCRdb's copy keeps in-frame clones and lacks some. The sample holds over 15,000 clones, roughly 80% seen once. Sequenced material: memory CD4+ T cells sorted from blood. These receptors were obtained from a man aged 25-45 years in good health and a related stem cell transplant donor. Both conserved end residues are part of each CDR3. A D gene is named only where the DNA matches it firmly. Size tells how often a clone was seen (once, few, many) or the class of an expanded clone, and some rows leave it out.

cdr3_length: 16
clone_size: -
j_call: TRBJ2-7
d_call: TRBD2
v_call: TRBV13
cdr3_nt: TGTGCCAGCAGAAAGGCCGGACTAGCGGACCCCTACGAGCAGTACTTC
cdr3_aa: CASRKAGLADPYEQYF

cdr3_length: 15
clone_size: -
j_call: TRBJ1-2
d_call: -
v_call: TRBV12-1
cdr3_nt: TGTGCCAGCAGCTTTGTTGTGTGCAGGAACTATGGCTACACCTTC
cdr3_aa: CASSFVVCRNYGYTF

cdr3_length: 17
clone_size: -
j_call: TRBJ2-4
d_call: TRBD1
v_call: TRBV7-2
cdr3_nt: TGTGCCAGCAGCGAACGGACAGGGCTGGGTGCCAAAAACATTCAGTACTTC
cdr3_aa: CASSERTGLGAKNIQYF

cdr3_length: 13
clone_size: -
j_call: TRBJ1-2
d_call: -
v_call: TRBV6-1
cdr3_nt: TGTGCCAGCAGTGAAACGCAGGTCCATGGCTACACCTTC
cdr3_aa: CASSETQVHGYTF

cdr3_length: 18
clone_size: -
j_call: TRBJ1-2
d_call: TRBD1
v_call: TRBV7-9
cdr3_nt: TGTGCCAGCAGCCGCGGGGCGAAGGGGGCAGGGACTAACTATGGCTACACCTTC
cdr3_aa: CASSRGAKGAGTNYGYTF

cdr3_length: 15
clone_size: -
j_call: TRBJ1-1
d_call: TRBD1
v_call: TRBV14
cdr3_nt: TGTGCCAGCAGCCAAGACAGGGGGCGATGGACTGAAGCTTTCTTT
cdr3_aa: CASSQDRGRWTEAFF

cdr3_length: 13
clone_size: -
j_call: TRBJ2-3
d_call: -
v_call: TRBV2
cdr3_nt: TGTGCCAGCAGGGATGGACAGCCAGATACGCAGTATTTT
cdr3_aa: CASRDGQPDTQYF

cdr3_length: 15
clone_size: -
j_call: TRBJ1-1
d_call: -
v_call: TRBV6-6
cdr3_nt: TGTGCCAGCAGTTCGTCCGGGTTGGGAGGAACTGAAGCTTTCTTT
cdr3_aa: CASSSSGLGGTEAFF

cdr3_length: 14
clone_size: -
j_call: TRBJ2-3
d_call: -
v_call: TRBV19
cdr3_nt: TGTGCCAGTTCGCCCTCATTGGCCACAGATACGCAGTATTTT
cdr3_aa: CASSPSLATDTQYF

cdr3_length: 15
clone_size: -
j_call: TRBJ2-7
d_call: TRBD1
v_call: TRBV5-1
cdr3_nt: TGCGCCAGCAGCTTGGTGTCAGGGGGCCGGAACGAGCAGTACTTC
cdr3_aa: CASSLVSGGRNEQYF

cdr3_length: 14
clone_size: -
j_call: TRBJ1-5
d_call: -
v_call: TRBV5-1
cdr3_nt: TGCGCCAGCAGCTTCAACGCAGGAGGTCAGCCCCAGCATTTT
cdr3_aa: CASSFNAGGQPQHF

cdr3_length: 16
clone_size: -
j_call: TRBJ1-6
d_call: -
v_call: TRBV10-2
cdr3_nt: TGCGCCAGCCGTAAGTCCCGGGGGGCTCAAGATTCACCCCTCCACTTT
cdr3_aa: CASRKSRGAQDSPLHF

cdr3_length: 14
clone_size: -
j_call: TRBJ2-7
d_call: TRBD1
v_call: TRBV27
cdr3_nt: TGTGCCAGCAGTGAGACAGGGCTAACCTACGAGCAGTACTTC
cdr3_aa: CASSETGLTYEQYF

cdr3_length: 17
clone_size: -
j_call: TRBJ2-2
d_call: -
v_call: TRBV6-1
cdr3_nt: TGTGCCAGCGGAGAAGGGCGGGGACCTCGGGACACCGGGGAGCTGTTTTTT
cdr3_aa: CASGEGRGPRDTGELFF

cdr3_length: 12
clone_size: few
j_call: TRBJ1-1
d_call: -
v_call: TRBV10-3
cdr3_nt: TGTGCCATCAGTGAGAGGGAGACTGAAGCTTTCTTT
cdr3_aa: CAISERETEAFF

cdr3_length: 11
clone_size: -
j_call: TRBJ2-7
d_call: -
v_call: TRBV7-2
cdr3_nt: TGTGCCAGCAGCGCTGGGACTCGGCAGTACTTC
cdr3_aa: CASSAGTRQYF

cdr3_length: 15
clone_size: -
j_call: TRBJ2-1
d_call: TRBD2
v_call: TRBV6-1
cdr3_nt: TGTGCCAGCAGTGAAGTAGCGGGGGGGCCCAATGAGCAGTTCTTC
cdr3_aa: CASSEVAGGPNEQFF

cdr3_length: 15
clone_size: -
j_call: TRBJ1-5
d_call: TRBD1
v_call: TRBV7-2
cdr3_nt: TGTGCCAGCAGTTTCCGACAGGGTACCGATCAGCCCCAGCATTTT
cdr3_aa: CASSFRQGTDQPQHF

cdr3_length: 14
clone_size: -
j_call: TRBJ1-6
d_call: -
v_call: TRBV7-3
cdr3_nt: TGTGCCAGCAGTACTACAGGGTTAGGCACGCCCCTCCACTTT
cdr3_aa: CASSTTGLGTPLHF

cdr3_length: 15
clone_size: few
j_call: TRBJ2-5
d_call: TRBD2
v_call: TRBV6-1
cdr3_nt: TGTGCCAGCAGTGAGGCCGGGGGGGCCATGGAGACCCAGTACTTC
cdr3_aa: CASSEAGGAMETQYF

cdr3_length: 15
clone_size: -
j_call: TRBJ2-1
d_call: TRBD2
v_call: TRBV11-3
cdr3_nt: TGTGCCAGCAGCTCTTCCGCGGGGGGCGGAAATGAGCAGTTCTTC
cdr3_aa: CASSSSAGGGNEQFF

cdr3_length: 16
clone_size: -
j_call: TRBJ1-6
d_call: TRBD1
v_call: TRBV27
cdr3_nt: TGTGCCAGCAGTTCGCTCCTCAGGGGGCTCAATTCACCCCTCCACTTT
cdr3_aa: CASSSLLRGLNSPLHF

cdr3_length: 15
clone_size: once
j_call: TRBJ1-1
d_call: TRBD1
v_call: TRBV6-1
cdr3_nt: TGTGCCTGCCGCGGGGACAGGGGACGAAAGGGGGAAGCTTTCTTT
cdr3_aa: CACRGDRGRKGEAFF

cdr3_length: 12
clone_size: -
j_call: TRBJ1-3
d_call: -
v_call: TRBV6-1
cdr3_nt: TGTGCCAGCTTAACAGACCGAAACACCATATATTTT
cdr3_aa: CASLTDRNTIYF

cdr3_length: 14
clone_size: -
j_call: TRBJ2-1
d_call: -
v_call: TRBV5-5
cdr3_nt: TGTGCCAGCAGCTTAGGGGGCTCCTACAATGAGCAGTTCTTC
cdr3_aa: CASSLGGSYNEQFF

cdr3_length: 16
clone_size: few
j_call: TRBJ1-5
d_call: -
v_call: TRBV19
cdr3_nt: TGTGCCAGTAAACAACGGAAGCAGGGGAGCAATCAGCCCCAGCATTTT
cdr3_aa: CASKQRKQGSNQPQHF

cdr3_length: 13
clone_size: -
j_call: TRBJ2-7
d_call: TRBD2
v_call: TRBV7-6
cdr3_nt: TGTGCCAGCAGCTTAACTAGCGGCTACGAGCAGTACTTC
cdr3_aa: CASSLTSGYEQYF

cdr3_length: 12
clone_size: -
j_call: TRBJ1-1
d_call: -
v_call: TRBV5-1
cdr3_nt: TGCGCCAGCAGCTTTGGTGAGACTGAAGCTTTCTTT
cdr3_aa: CASSFGETEAFF

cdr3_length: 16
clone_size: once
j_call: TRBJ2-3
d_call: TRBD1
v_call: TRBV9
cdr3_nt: TGTGCCAGCAGCCTCCGGACAGGGGGTGACACAGATACGCAGTATTTT
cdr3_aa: CASSLRTGGDTDTQYF

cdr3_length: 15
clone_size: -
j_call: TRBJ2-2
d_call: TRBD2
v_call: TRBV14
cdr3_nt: TGTGCCAGCAGCCAAGAACTAGCGGGGACCGGGGAGCTGTTTTTT
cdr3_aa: CASSQELAGTGELFF

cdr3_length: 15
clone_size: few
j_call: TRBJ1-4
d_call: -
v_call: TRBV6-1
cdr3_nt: TGTGCCAGCACCCCCTTCGGAGTAAGAAATGAAAAACTGTTTTTT
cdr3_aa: CASTPFGVRNEKLFF

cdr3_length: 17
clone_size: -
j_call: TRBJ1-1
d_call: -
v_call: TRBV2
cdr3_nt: TGTGCCACCCCAAAGGGGGGGGGCGGATTCCTGGGCACTGAAGCTTTCTTT
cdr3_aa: CATPKGGGGFLGTEAFF

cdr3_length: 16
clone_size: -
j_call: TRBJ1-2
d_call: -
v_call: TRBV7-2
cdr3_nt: TGTGCCAGCAGCTCCTCGGACGGACAGCGTAACTATGGCTACACCTTC
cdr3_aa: CASSSSDGQRNYGYTF

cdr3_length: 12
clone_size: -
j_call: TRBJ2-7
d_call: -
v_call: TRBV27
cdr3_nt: TGTGCCAGCAGTTTAGGTCCGGGAGAGCAGTACTTC
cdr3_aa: CASSLGPGEQYF

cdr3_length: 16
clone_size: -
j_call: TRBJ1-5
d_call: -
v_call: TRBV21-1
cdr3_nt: TGTGCCAGCAGCATTCTATGGACAGTTAGCAATCAGCCCCAGCATTTT
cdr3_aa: CASSILWTVSNQPQHF

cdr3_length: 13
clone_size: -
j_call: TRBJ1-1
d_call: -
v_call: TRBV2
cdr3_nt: TGTGCCAGCAGTGAATGGGCGAACACTGAAGCTTTCTTT
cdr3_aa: CASSEWANTEAFF

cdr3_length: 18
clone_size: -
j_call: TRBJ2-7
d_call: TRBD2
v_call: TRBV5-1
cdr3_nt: TGCGCCAGCAGCTCGGATCAATTAGCGGGGGGCAAACACTACGAGCAGTACTTC
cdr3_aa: CASSSDQLAGGKHYEQYF

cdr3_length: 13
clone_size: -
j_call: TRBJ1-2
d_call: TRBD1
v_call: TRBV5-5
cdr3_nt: TGTGCCAGCAGCTTGACCACAGGGGGTGGCTACACCTTC
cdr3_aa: CASSLTTGGGYTF

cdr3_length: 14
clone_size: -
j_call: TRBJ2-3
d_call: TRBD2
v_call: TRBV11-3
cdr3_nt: TGTGCCAGCAGCTTAGTAGCGGGGTCAGATACGCAGTATTTT
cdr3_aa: CASSLVAGSDTQYF